These T cell receptor beta chains were read from a single sample in a study of tumor-infiltrating lymphocytes in primary liver carcinoma. TCRdb re-called the multiplex PCR reads with MiXCR, one entry per CDR3 protein. This table has a few hundred thousand distinct CDR3 sequences, approximately 58% appearing once. Sequenced material: peripheral blood. All receptors derive from a woman aged 30 to 39 with primary liver carcinoma and hepatitis B virus infection. Each CDR3 is given with its conserved first and last residue. Each record gives: J gene, D gene, clone size, V gene, CDR3 DNA, CDR3 protein. D genes are given only for firm matches. The size of a clone is reported for some rows only, either as once, few or many, or as a class for expanded clones.

TRBJ1-4 NA NA TRBV6-1 TGTGTCAGCAAATGGGCCGGTGAAAAACTGTTTTTT CVSKWAGEKLFF
TRBJ1-6 NA NA TRBV7-8 TGTGCCAGCAGCTTAGGGGACTTGATGGCCTATAATTCACCCCTCCACTTT CASSLGDLMAYNSPLHF
TRBJ2-2 NA NA TRBV4-3 TGCGCCAGCAGCCGGACCACCGCAGGATGCGGGGAGCTGTTTTTT CASSRTTAGCGELFF
TRBJ2-1 NA NA TRBV6-2/TRBV6-3 TGTGCCATCGCCTCCCTAGGGAACAATGAGCAGTTCTTC CAIASLGNNEQFF
TRBJ2-7 NA NA TRBV4-1 TGCGCCAGCAGCCAAGGGGGACACCCCGAGCAGTACTTC CASSQGGHPEQYF
TRBJ2-3 TRBD2 NA TRBV7-3 TGTGCCAGCAGTGGGTCTGGGGGGGCGCAGTATTTT CASSGSGGAQYF
TRBJ2-2 NA NA TRBV5-5 TGTACCAGCAGGAGCGGACCACTCTTGTCTACCGGGGAGCTGTTTTTT CTSRSGPLLSTGELFF
TRBJ2-1 TRBD2 NA TRBV15 TGTGCCACCAGCAGAGAAGCGGGAGCCACGAACAATGAGCAGTTCTTC CATSREAGATNNEQFF
TRBJ2-7 NA NA TRBV7-9 TGTGTCAGCAGTTTTAATGGGGTCGAGCAGTACTTC CVSSFNGVEQYF
TRBJ2-7 TRBD2 NA TRBV10-2 TGCGCCAGCAGTGAGTTAAGGCTAGCGGACTACGAGCAGTACTTC CASSELRLADYEQYF
TRBJ1-6 NA many TRBV6-5 TGTGCCAGCAGTTACGGGGGAGGTTATTCACCCCTCCACTTT CASSYGGGYSPLHF
TRBJ1-1 TRBD1 NA TRBV11-1 TGTGCCAGAGGCTCCCGGACAGGGGTTGAGACTGAAGCTTTCTTT CARGSRTGVETEAFF
TRBJ1-2 NA few TRBV7-9 TGTGCCAGCAGCGACCAGGGCAACTATGGCTACACCTTC CASSDQGNYGYTF
TRBJ2-3 TRBD2 NA TRBV6-5 TGTGCCAGCAGTTACTCAAGGCTAGCGGGAGCGAGCACAGATACGCAGTATTTT CASSYSRLAGASTDTQYF
TRBJ2-2 NA NA TRBV6-2/TRBV6-3 TGTGCCAGCAGTTCCCTTCGGCAGGCCCTGAACACCGGGGAGCTGTTTTTT CASSSLRQALNTGELFF